The TCR beta chain under discussion was sequenced for a study of human T cells and chemical hapten exposure. As for time point: pre-sensitization, week 0. Treatment described: therapeutic diphenylcyclopropenone sensitization with weekly scalp DPC. One entry per CDR3 protein results from TCRdb running MiXCR on the RACE reads. The profile shows about 120,000 distinct CDR3 sequences, 13% of them singletons. This clonotype was found a few times. This TCR was recovered from a young woman with alopecia areata. Some clones in this sample may be carry-over from other donors' samples. The sample here was whole blood, taken in connection with sensitization to the hapten diphenylcyclopropenone (DPC).

For the CDR3, the DNA is TGCGCCAGCAGCCAAGATAAGACTAGCTCAGATACGCAGTATTTT. This sequence encodes CASSQDKTSSDTQYF. The chain carries TRBV4-3 and TRBJ2-3, with 7 bases identical to TRBD2. V lost 0 bases and J lost 4; bases outside the gene matches: 4. CDR1 LGHNA and CDR2 YSLEER come from the germline V gene. The CDR3 totals 15 residues.